Described below is a single T cell receptor beta chain sequence and its context. Its antigen specificity is not known. One base away there is no much larger clone; base qualities are not given. TCR cDNA was made using 5'RACE template switching, a step that added a universal primer site and unique molecular identifiers. cDNA synthesis was primed from both the TCR alpha and TCR beta constant segments. Library amplification involved two PCR steps, and the second step added sample barcodes and sequencing adapters. Sequencing of libraries was done on Illumina HiSeq 2500 (2x100 bp) or NovaSeq (2x150 bp). The authors' pipeline ran thus. MIGEC was used to demultiplex reads and collapse the reads into UMI consensus sequences, and MiXCR was used for V(D)J alignment. Vaccine-responding clonotypes were identified with edgeR using replicate PBMC samples, with FDR below 0.01 and a log2 fold change above 5 up to day 15 being required. Each bulk clonotype was labeled CD4 or CD8 based on which sequenced repertoire, CD4 or CD8, contained the clonotype at higher abundance. TCRdb trimmed the raw reads at Q25, called clones with MiXCR and kept productive beta chains. Records with the same CDR3 protein are collapsed into one entry carrying the most frequent genes and DNA. TCRdb, rather than the study authors, made the V and J calls. The sample table holds about 240,000 distinct CDR3 sequences, of which less than 8.5% were seen once. The top ten clonotypes cover around 0.9% of the sample.

Inclusive of the bounding cysteine and phenylalanine, the CDR3 is 16 residues long. The retained sequence is limited to the CDR3, 48 bases, with the frame set at the first base. As encoded in the germline V gene, CDR1 is MNHNS while CDR2 is SASEGT. V and J lose 3 bases and 2 bases, and a span of 14 bases separates them. Explained via the paper, the treatment or condition label denotes: live attenuated yellow fever vaccine strain. PBMCs were isolated from peripheral blood using a standard Ficoll-Paque protocol. Dynabeads CD4 and CD8 positive selection kits were used to isolate CD4 and CD8 T-cell fractions. RNA was extracted with TriZol from bulk PBMCs, CD4 and CD8 fractions, and dextramer-positive and dextramer-negative fractions. The data are from a study of T cells after yellow fever vaccination (dated by TCRdb to the late 2010s). Turning to the overall study: The SMART-Seq v4 Ultra Low Input RNA kit was used to prepare libraries from fractions with low cell numbers. To follow T-cell clones before and after primary and booster YFV17D yellow fever vaccination, bulk TCR alpha and beta repertoires were sequenced over time. Two healthy male donors made up the cohort, one aged 18 to 30 years and the other aged 30 to 40 years. Blood was collected at multiple timepoints before and after primary and secondary immunization, and bulk PBMC replicates and cell subsets were isolated. The research as a whole found: Most clones expanded after primary vaccination were re-detected after the booster (around 96% of CD4 and 88% of CD8), suggesting broad memory maintenance. Compared with the primary T-cell response, the secondary T-cell response was faster but weaker, reaching its peak on day 5 rather than on day 15. A small fraction of clonotypes showed up in both the CD4 and CD8 compartments, probably as a result of convergent recombination. Because the study included only a couple of donors, the extent to which the findings can be generalized is limited. Because abundant contaminating clonotypes from the bulk population could be contained in FACS-sorted repertoires, computational filtering was required.

This material consisted of CD4+ T cells sorted from PBMCs, taken 15 days after the yellow fever booster vaccination. The receptor was derived from a man aged 30 to 45 who received the YFV17D yellow fever vaccine. This receptor chain uses TRBV6-1 and TRBJ1-5, with a tentative D gene TRBD1 over 5 matching bases. The DNA sequence is as follows: TGTGCCAGCAGTGATCTTGGACGGGGCGGCAATCAGCCCCAGCATTTT. This translates into CASSDLGRGGNQPQHF.